The following is a TCR beta chain sequence with its context. As for the donors, each was a healthy bone marrow donor. The sample comes from a study of cytomegalovirus exposure and HLA in healthy donors. Researchers ran the PCR with 60 Vbeta and 13 Jbeta primers. Libraries were prepared by immunoSEQ multiplex PCR; TCRdb keeps only in-frame clonotypes and omits some of them. Among about 150,000 clones listed, approximately 80% were seen once. This TCR came from a young woman in good health and CMV-seronegative. Sequenced sample: PBMCs.

The CDR3 bases are TGTGCCAGCAGCCCAGGCGCCCAATATAATTCACCCCTCCACTTT. It codes for CASSPGAQYNSPLHF. This chain connects TRBV5-5 to TRBJ1-6; no clear D. Germline V gene lookup returns CDR1 SGHKS and CDR2 YYEKEE (reference sequence). The CDR3 sequence is 15 residues long. V shed 4 bases and J shed 4 bases, with 12 bases lying between them.